This T cell receptor (beta chain) is drawn from a study of beta chain features in type 1 diabetes. Study-wide points: Shorter templates might be favored by PCR, equally in patients and controls. Moderate yet significant TCRB CDR3 shortening was seen in Type 1 diabetes patients in all four CD4+ subsets. For TCRB rearrangement, an influence of HLA type remained unresolved here. Relative to healthy donors, patients appeared to have naive, central memory and Treg TCRB repertoires that were more similar.

A remark on this clone: What it binds is not known.

Every bit of the isolated RNA underwent reverse transcription, so sequencing read expressed TCRB transcripts. Method: immunoSEQ multiplex PCR; TCRdb's copy keeps in-frame clones and lacks some. The sample lists 310,000 or so clones, roughly 15% occurring once. Trimming removed 3 bases from V and 4 bases from J, with 16 bases in between. The CDR3 extends over 15 amino acids. Germline V gene sequence: CDR1 SGHVS, CDR2 FNYEAQ. This receptor was obtained from a man younger than 30 with type 1 diabetes. The chain joins TRBV7-6 to TRBJ2-7; tentatively, D is TRBD2 (5 bases). Sequences were obtained from naive CD4+ T cells from blood. The CDR3 region has the DNA TGTGCCAGCAGCTTCTCGGACTCCCGGGGATACGAGCAGTACTTC. This gives the protein CASSFSDSRGYEQYF.